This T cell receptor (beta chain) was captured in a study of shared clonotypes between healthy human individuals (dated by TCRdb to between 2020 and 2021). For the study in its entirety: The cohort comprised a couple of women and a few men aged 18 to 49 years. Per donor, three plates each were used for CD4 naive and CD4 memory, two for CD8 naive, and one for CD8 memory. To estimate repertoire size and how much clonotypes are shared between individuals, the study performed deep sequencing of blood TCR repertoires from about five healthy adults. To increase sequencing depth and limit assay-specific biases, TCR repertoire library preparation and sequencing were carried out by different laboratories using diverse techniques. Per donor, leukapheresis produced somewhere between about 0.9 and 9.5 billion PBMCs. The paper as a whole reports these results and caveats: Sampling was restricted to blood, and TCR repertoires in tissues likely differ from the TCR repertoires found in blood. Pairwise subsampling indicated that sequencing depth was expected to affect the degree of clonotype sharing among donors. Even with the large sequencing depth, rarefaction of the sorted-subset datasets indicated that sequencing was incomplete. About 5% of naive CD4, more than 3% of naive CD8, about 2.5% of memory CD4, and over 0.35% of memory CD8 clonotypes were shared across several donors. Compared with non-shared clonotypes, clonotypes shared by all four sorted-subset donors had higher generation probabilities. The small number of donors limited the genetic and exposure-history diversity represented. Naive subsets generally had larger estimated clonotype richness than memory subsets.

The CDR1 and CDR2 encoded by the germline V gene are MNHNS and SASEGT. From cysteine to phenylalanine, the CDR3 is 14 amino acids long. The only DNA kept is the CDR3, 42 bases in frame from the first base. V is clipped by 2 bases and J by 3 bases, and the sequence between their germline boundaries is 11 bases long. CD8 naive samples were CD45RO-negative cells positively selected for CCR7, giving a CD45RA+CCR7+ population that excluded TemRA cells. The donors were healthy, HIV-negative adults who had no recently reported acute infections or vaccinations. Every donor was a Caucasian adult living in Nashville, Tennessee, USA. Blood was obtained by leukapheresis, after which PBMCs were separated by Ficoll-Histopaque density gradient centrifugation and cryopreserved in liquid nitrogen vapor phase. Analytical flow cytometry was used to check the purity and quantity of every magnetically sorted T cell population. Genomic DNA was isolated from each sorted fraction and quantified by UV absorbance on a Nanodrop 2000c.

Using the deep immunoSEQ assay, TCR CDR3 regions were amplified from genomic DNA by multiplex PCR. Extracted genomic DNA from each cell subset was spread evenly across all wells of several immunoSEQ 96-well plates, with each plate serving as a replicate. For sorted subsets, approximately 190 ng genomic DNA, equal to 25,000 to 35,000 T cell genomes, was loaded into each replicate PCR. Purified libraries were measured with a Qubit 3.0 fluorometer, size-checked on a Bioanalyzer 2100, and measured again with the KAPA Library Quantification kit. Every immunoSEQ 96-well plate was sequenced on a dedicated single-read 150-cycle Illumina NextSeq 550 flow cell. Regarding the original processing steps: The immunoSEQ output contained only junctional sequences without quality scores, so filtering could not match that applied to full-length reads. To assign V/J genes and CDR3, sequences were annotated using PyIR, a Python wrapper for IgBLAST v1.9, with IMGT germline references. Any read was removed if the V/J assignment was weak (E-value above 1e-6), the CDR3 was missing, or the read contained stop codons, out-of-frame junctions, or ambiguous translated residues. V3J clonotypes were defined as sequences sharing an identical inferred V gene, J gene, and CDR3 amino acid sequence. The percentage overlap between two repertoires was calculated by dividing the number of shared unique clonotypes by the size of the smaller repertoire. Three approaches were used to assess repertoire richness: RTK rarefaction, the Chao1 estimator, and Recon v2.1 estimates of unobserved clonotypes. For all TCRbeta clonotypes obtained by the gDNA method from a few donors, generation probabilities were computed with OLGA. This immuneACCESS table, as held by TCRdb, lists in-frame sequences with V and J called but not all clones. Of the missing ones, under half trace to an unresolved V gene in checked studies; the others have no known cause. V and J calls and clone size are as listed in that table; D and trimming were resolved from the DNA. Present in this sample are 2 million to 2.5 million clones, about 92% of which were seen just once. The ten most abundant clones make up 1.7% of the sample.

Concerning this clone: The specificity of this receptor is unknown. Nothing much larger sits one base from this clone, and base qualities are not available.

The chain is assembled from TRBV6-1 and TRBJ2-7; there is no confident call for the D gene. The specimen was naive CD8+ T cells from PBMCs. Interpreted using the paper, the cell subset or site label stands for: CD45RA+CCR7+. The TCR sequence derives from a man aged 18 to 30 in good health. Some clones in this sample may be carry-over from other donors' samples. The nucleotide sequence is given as TGTGCCAGCAGTGAATATCTCACGGGCTACGAGCAGTACTTC. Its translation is CASSEYLTGYEQYF.